Each of the 9 T cell receptor beta chains below was sequenced from the same sample in a study of T cells in Graves' hyperthyroidism and ophthalmopathy. TCR beta CDR3 regions were amplified from RNA transcripts. First-round RT-PCR of the TCR CDR3 relied on the HTBI primer set. In TCRdb, the multiplex PCR reads were re-called with MiXCR into one record per CDR3 protein. Of around 530,000 distinct CDR3 sequences in the sample, 17% were seen once. Sequencing used blood. The receptors were sampled from a woman in her late teens or twenties with Graves' ophthalmopathy.

This clonotype came up many times. The rearrangement links TRBV15 to TRBJ2-2; 11 nucleotides align to TRBD1. Germline V lookup: CDR1 LNHNV, CDR2 YYDKDF (reference sequence). The CDR3 has 16 residues. V lost 5 bases, J lost 6 bases, and 8 bases stayed unmatched. Here the CDR3 DNA reads TGTGCCACCAGCGCTATGGACAGGGGGCGTGCCGGGGAGCTGTTTTTT. The encoded protein is CATSAMDRGRAGELFF. Looking up the rest from reference TRBV15 and TRBJ2-2 gives the full variable domain: DAMVIQNPRYQVTQFGKPVTLSCSQTLNHNVMYWYQQKSSQAPKLLFHYYDKDFNNEADTPDNFQSRRPNTSFCFLDIRSPGLGDTAMYLCATSAMDRGRAGELFFGEGSRLTVL.

This clonotype was recorded at least ten times. This chain joins TRBV6-2 or TRBV6-3 and TRBJ2-7, with 7 bases that match TRBD2. The V and J ends lost 5 bases and 3 bases, in that order; junction bases with no gene match: 7. The germline V gene encodes CDR1 MNHEY and CDR2 SVGEGT. CDR3 length: 14 residues. The CDR3 DNA is TGTGCCAGCAGTCCCCTAGCGGTTTTCTACGAGCAGTACTTC. Protein: CASSPLAVFYEQYF.

This clonotype has a count of ten or more. V is TRBV28 and J is TRBJ1-5; D is ambiguous. CDR1 is MDHEN, CDR2 SYDVKM, per germline. This CDR3 is built from 13 residues. Trimming pared 9 bases from V and 3 bases from J, leaving 12 bases between. CDR3 sequence (DNA): TGTGCCAGTGTAAGGGATTTCAATCAGCCCCAGCATTTT. Translating it yields CASVRDFNQPQHF.

This clonotype was picked up a small number of times. The chain joins TRBV5-4 to TRBJ2-6; D gene unclear. Deletions cut 4 bases from V and 1 base from J, with 12 bases between. The CDR3 runs to 16 residues. The germline CDR1 and CDR2 sequences are SGHNT and YYREEE (reference sequence). In DNA, the CDR3 is TGTGCCAGCAGCCCAACCCCCGGGTCTGGGGCCAACGTCCTGACTTTC. Translated, it gives CASSPTPGSGANVLTF.

The CDR3 bases are TGTGCCAGCAGCCAAAATGCAGAGACCCAGTACTTC. Translation: CASSQNAETQYF. This chain uses TRBV3-1 with TRBJ2-5; no clear D. Trimming pared 2 bases from V and 4 bases from J, leaving 5 bases between. The length of the CDR3 is 12 residues. Germline-derived CDR1 and CDR2 are LGHDT and YNNKEL (reference sequence).

The rearrangement uses TRBV20-1 and TRBJ1-5, with D tentatively TRBD1 (6 bases). CDR1 is DFQATT and CDR2 is SNEGSKA in the germline V gene (reference sequence). V was shortened by 3 bases and J by 9 bases, with 21 bases between the two germline ends. This CDR3 has 15 amino acids. CDR3: CSASGGGAASRPQHF. For the CDR3, the DNA is TGCAGTGCTAGTGGGGGGGGGGCCGCCAGCAGGCCCCAGCATTTT.

The chain carries TRBV7-2 and TRBJ2-1; the match to TRBD2 covers 11 bases. Germline CDR1 and CDR2: SGHTA and FQGNSA. The CDR3 length is 15 residues. V shed 5 bases, J shed 6 bases, and the junction held 6 bases outside the gene matches. DNA of the CDR3: TGTGCCAGCAGCCTGACTAGCGGGAAGACCAATGAGCAGTTCTTC. Its translation: CASSLTSGKTNEQFF.

In this sample, this clonotype turned up a few times. CDR3 nucleotides: TGTGCCAGCAGTTTAGGTCCCGGGACACCGAACACCGGGGAGCTGTTTTTT. Encoded protein: CASSLGPGTPNTGELFF. The rearrangement links TRBV27 to TRBJ2-2, with a tentative D call TRBD1 (6 bases). The CDR3 consists of 17 residues. Germline V lookup: CDR1 MNHEY, CDR2 SMNVEV (reference sequence). V lost 2 bases and J lost 0, with 13 bases in between.

This clonotype has at least ten counts. The chain has TRBV9 and TRBJ2-2; 9 positions match TRBD1. Germline CDR1 is SGDLS and CDR2 is YYNGEE. This CDR3 has 15 residues. V lost 3 bases to trimming and J lost 4 bases; unmatched junction nucleotides: 4. CDR3 loop: CASSGGQGFTGELFF. The CDR3, as DNA: TGTGCCAGCAGCGGGGGACAGGGATTCACCGGGGAGCTGTTTTTT.